This is a list of T cell receptor beta chains from one sample in a study of T cell responses to AZD1222 COVID-19 vaccine. Profiled with immunoSEQ multiplex PCR; TCRdb holds only in-frame clones, not every one. The sample holds more than 150,000 clones, 85% to 90% seen once. The source material was peripheral blood, sampled 28 days after the second AZD1222 dose. Receptors were obtained from an adult who received the AZD1222 COVID-19 vaccine. Both conserved end residues are part of each CDR3. The D gene is left open where the match is weak. Some rows mark clone size as missing; the rest say once, few, many or name a class of expanded clone.

D gene: TRBD1
J gene: TRBJ1-1
clone size: .
V gene: TRBV9
CDR3 protein: CASSAGDRWRDSAFF
CDR3 DNA: TGTGCCAGCAGCGCCGGGGACAGGTGGAGGGATTCAGCTTTCTTT

D gene: TRBD1
J gene: TRBJ2-6
clone size: .
V gene: TRBV3-1/TRBV3-2
CDR3 protein: CASSQVTGAGANVLTF
CDR3 DNA: TGTGCCAGCAGCCAGGTTACAGGGGCTGGGGCCAACGTCCTGACTTTC

D gene: .
J gene: TRBJ2-1
clone size: .
V gene: TRBV18
CDR3 protein: CASSRGGEQFF
CDR3 DNA: TGTGCCAGCTCACGGGGTGGTGAGCAGTTCTTC

D gene: TRBD1
J gene: TRBJ1-5
clone size: .
V gene: TRBV3-1/TRBV3-2
CDR3 protein: CASSIRQGPQHF
CDR3 DNA: TGTGCCAGCAGCATCCGACAGGGGCCCCAGCATTTT

D gene: .
J gene: TRBJ1-1
clone size: once
V gene: TRBV28
CDR3 protein: CASGSWGAFF
CDR3 DNA: TGTGCCAGTGGGTCATGGGGGGCTTTCTTT

D gene: TRBD1
J gene: TRBJ2-2
clone size: .
V gene: TRBV6-6
CDR3 protein: CASSYTDRVTGELFF
CDR3 DNA: TGTGCCAGCAGTTACACGGACAGGGTCACCGGGGAGCTGTTTTTT

D gene: .
J gene: TRBJ1-1
clone size: .
V gene: TRBV27
CDR3 protein: CASSLLENTEAFF
CDR3 DNA: TGTGCCAGCAGTTTGCTGGAGAACACTGAAGCTTTCTTT

D gene: .
J gene: TRBJ1-2
clone size: .
V gene: TRBV3-1/TRBV3-2
CDR3 protein: CASSQVREQLGLLDYGYTF
CDR3 DNA: TGTGCCAGCAGCCAAGTAAGGGAACAGCTTGGCCTACTGGACTATGGCTACACCTTC

D gene: TRBD1
J gene: TRBJ2-7
clone size: .
V gene: TRBV5-8
CDR3 protein: CASSFWGTASYEQYF
CDR3 DNA: TGTGCCAGCAGCTTTTGGGGGACAGCGAGCTACGAGCAGTACTTC

D gene: .
J gene: TRBJ2-3
clone size: once
V gene: TRBV12-2
CDR3 protein: CASRYGKQGGTDTQYF
CDR3 DNA: TGTGCAAGTCGCTACGGCAAGCAGGGTGGCACAGATACGCAGTATTTT

D gene: .
J gene: TRBJ1-1
clone size: .
V gene: TRBV29-1
CDR3 protein: CSVVAGGGLNTEAFF
CDR3 DNA: TGCAGCGTTGTTGCGGGTGGGGGGCTGAACACTGAAGCTTTCTTT

D gene: .
J gene: TRBJ2-3
clone size: .
V gene: TRBV27
CDR3 protein: CASSFGVYGTDTQYF
CDR3 DNA: TGTGCCAGCAGTTTTGGAGTCTACGGGACAGATACGCAGTATTTT

D gene: .
J gene: TRBJ1-3
clone size: .
V gene: TRBV5-3
CDR3 protein: CARSLVRTGNTIYF
CDR3 DNA: TGTGCCAGAAGCTTAGTCAGGACGGGAAACACCATATATTTT

D gene: TRBD2
J gene: TRBJ2-5
clone size: .
V gene: TRBV10-3
CDR3 protein: CAIREGNQETQYF
CDR3 DNA: TGTGCCATCCGGGAGGGGAACCAAGAGACCCAGTACTTC

D gene: .
J gene: TRBJ1-2
clone size: .
V gene: TRBV29-1
CDR3 protein: CSVEGGSYGYTF
CDR3 DNA: TGCAGCGTTGAGGGCGGTTCTTATGGCTACACCTTC

D gene: .
J gene: TRBJ1-5
clone size: few
V gene: TRBV4-2
CDR3 protein: CASSPLGPGRGQPQHF
CDR3 DNA: TGTGCCAGCAGCCCCTTGGGGCCAGGGAGAGGTCAGCCCCAGCATTTT

D gene: .
J gene: TRBJ1-5
clone size: .
V gene: TRBV5-1
CDR3 protein: CASSLDSTSNQPQHF
CDR3 DNA: TGCGCCAGCAGCTTGGACAGTACTAGCAATCAGCCCCAGCATTTT

D gene: TRBD2
J gene: TRBJ2-3
clone size: .
V gene: TRBV7-3
CDR3 protein: CASSFGGSTDTQYF
CDR3 DNA: TGTGCCAGCAGCTTCGGGGGGAGCACAGATACGCAGTATTTT

D gene: .
J gene: TRBJ2-1
clone size: .
V gene: TRBV13
CDR3 protein: CASSLSAGGSEQFF
CDR3 DNA: TGTGCCAGCAGCCTGTCGGCCGGGGGCAGTGAGCAGTTCTTC

D gene: .
J gene: TRBJ2-5
clone size: .
V gene: TRBV29-1
CDR3 protein: CSVDKGSGETQYF
CDR3 DNA: TGCAGCGTTGACAAGGGCAGCGGAGAGACCCAGTACTTC

D gene: .
J gene: TRBJ1-2
clone size: .
V gene: TRBV9
CDR3 protein: CASSPGPGAAYGYTF
CDR3 DNA: TGTGCCAGCAGCCCAGGACCGGGGGCGGCCTATGGCTACACCTTC

D gene: .
J gene: TRBJ1-5
clone size: .
V gene: TRBV2
CDR3 protein: CASRWDRNQPQHF
CDR3 DNA: TGTGCCAGCAGATGGGACCGAAATCAGCCCCAGCATTTT

D gene: .
J gene: TRBJ1-2
clone size: once
V gene: TRBV25-1
CDR3 protein: CASSEGVGANYGYTF
CDR3 DNA: TGTGCCAGCAGTGAAGGGGTAGGAGCTAACTATGGCTACACCTTC

D gene: TRBD2
J gene: TRBJ2-1
clone size: .
V gene: TRBV19
CDR3 protein: CASSVGGAAHNEQFF
CDR3 DNA: TGTGCCAGTAGTGTCGGGGGGGCTGCCCACAATGAGCAGTTCTTC

D gene: .
J gene: TRBJ2-3
clone size: .
V gene: TRBV5-4
CDR3 protein: CASSLSNSGTDTQYF
CDR3 DNA: TGTGCCAGCAGCTTGAGTAATAGTGGAACAGATACGCAGTATTTT

D gene: .
J gene: TRBJ2-7
clone size: few
V gene: TRBV13
CDR3 protein: CASSRPGSYGEQYF
CDR3 DNA: TGTGCCAGCAGCCGGCCCGGCAGCTATGGGGAGCAGTACTTC

D gene: TRBD1
J gene: TRBJ1-6
clone size: .
V gene: TRBV6-4
CDR3 protein: CASRGGTGVNSPLHF
CDR3 DNA: TGTGCCAGCAGGGGGGGGACAGGGGTTAATTCACCCCTCCACTTT

D gene: TRBD2
J gene: TRBJ2-7
clone size: .
V gene: TRBV15
CDR3 protein: CATSRGAGARVGEQYF
CDR3 DNA: TGTGCCACCAGCAGAGGAGCGGGAGCCCGGGTGGGCGAGCAGTACTTC

D gene: .
J gene: TRBJ2-7
clone size: .
V gene: TRBV6-5
CDR3 protein: CASSPRAANSYEQYF
CDR3 DNA: TGTGCCAGCAGTCCCCGGGCCGCAAACTCCTACGAGCAGTACTTC

D gene: .
J gene: TRBJ1-2
clone size: .
V gene: TRBV30
CDR3 protein: CAWSVGIYGYTF
CDR3 DNA: TGTGCCTGGAGTGTAGGGATCTATGGCTACACCTTC

D gene: .
J gene: TRBJ1-5
clone size: once
V gene: TRBV28
CDR3 protein: CASSPPRGQPQHF
CDR3 DNA: TGTGCCAGCAGTCCACCGAGGGGGCAGCCCCAGCATTTT

D gene: TRBD2
J gene: TRBJ2-7
clone size: .
V gene: TRBV15
CDR3 protein: CATSRPGLSLGQYF
CDR3 DNA: TGTGCCACCAGCAGACCGGGACTATCGCTTGGGCAGTACTTC

D gene: TRBD1
J gene: TRBJ1-3
clone size: .
V gene: TRBV6-5
CDR3 protein: CASSYPGQDAGNTIYF
CDR3 DNA: TGTGCCAGCAGTTACCCGGGACAGGACGCTGGAAACACCATATATTTT

D gene: .
J gene: TRBJ2-1
clone size: .
V gene: TRBV7-8
CDR3 protein: CASSFNLLSSYNEQFF
CDR3 DNA: TGTGCCAGCAGCTTCAACCTACTGAGCTCCTACAATGAGCAGTTCTTC

D gene: .
J gene: TRBJ2-3
clone size: .
V gene: TRBV7-3
CDR3 protein: CASSPGTYSTDTQYF
CDR3 DNA: TGTGCCAGCAGCCCGGGGACCTATAGCACAGATACGCAGTATTTT

D gene: TRBD1
J gene: TRBJ1-2
clone size: .
V gene: TRBV4-1
CDR3 protein: CASSQPGQGAYGYTF
CDR3 DNA: TGCGCCAGCAGCCAACCCGGACAGGGGGCCTATGGCTACACCTTC

D gene: TRBD1
J gene: TRBJ1-6
clone size: .
V gene: TRBV28
CDR3 protein: CASRNRGSYNSPLHF
CDR3 DNA: TGTGCCAGCAGGAACAGGGGCTCCTATAATTCACCCCTCCACTTT

D gene: .
J gene: TRBJ2-1
clone size: .
V gene: TRBV6-2/TRBV6-3
CDR3 protein: CASSYWGSGYSSYNEQFF
CDR3 DNA: TGTGCCAGCAGTTACTGGGGCTCCGGTTACAGCTCCTACAATGAGCAGTTCTTC

D gene: .
J gene: TRBJ2-1
clone size: .
V gene: TRBV5-1
CDR3 protein: CASSPLGLVYNEQFF
CDR3 DNA: TGCGCCAGCAGCCCGCTCGGACTTGTATACAATGAGCAGTTCTTC

D gene: .
J gene: TRBJ1-4
clone size: .
V gene: TRBV20-1
CDR3 protein: CSAREVELFF
CDR3 DNA: TGCAGTGCTAGAGAGGTGGAACTGTTTTTT

D gene: .
J gene: TRBJ1-2
clone size: .
V gene: TRBV7-2
CDR3 protein: CASSPGEEYGYTF
CDR3 DNA: TGTGCCAGCAGCCCGGGTGAGGAGTATGGCTACACCTTC

D gene: TRBD2
J gene: TRBJ2-1
clone size: .
V gene: TRBV6-4
CDR3 protein: CASSEGGRGYNEQFF
CDR3 DNA: TGTGCCAGCAGTGAAGGAGGGAGGGGCTACAATGAGCAGTTCTTC

D gene: .
J gene: TRBJ2-1
clone size: .
V gene: TRBV7-3
CDR3 protein: CASSLTSSYNEQFF
CDR3 DNA: TGTGCCAGCAGCTTAACCAGCTCCTACAATGAGCAGTTCTTC